These 11 T cell receptor beta chains share one sample of origin, sequenced in a study of shared clonotypes between healthy human individuals. The method was immunoSEQ multiplex PCR; TCRdb's version includes in-frame clones alone and lacks a portion of them. Counted here are some 900,000 clones, around 80% occurring once; the ten biggest clones make up over 1.3%. The sequencing sample was made of memory CD4+ T cells sorted from blood. Subset in this sample: CD45RA-negative fraction. The receptors were sampled from a man aged 18 to 29 in good health.

The table lists this clone with a count of one. Other DNA sequences of this sample code for an identical CDR3. V usage is TRBV7-9 and J usage is TRBJ1-4; D is perhaps TRBD1 (5 bases). Trimming removed 3 bases from V and 4 bases from J, with 9 bases in between. The length of the CDR3 is 14 residues. Per the germline V gene, CDR1 is SEHNR and CDR2 is FQNEAQ (reference sequence). The CDR3 coding sequence is TGTGCCAGCAGCTTGGCAGGGAGTAATGAAAAACTGTTTTTT. Its translation: CASSLAGSNEKLFF.

About this clone: Other DNA sequences from this sample encode an identical CDR3 as well. The genes are TRBV5-1 and TRBJ2-5; no clear D. Germline CDR1 SGHRS, CDR2 YFSETQ. The CDR3 loop spans 14 amino acids. V was shortened by 2 bases and J by 2 bases, with 10 bases between the two germline ends. The CDR3, as DNA: TGCGCCAGCAGCTTCCGTACCTCTCAAGAGACCCAGTACTTC. It is translated as CASSFRTSQETQYF. The full variable domain, its missing parts supplied by reference TRBV5-1 and TRBJ2-5, is KAGVTQTPRYLIKTRGQQVTLSCSPISGHRSVSWYQQTPGQGLQFLFEYFSETQRNKGNFPGRFSGRQFSNSRSEMNVSTLELGDSALYLCASSFRTSQETQYFGPGTRLLVL.

This chain connects TRBV18 to TRBJ1-2; D might be TRBD1 (5 bases). From germline, CDR1 is KGHSH and CDR2 LQKENI. There are 15 residues in the CDR3. The V end was cut by 3 bases, the J end by 6 bases, with 17 bases between. CDR3 nucleotide sequence: TGTGCCAGCTCACCCGGGGCACGGGCCAAGGATGGCTACACCTTC. It encodes CASSPGARAKDGYTF.

This clone was detected once. CDR3 loop: CATALDGFGGYTF. DNA for the CDR3: TGTGCCACCGCGCTGGACGGCTTTGGTGGCTACACCTTC. V and J are TRBV19 and TRBJ1-2, with D unclear. Trimming cost V 10 bases and J 7 bases, with 19 bases left between them. Per the germline V gene, CDR1 is LNHDA and CDR2 is SQIVND (reference sequence). This CDR3 spans 13 amino acids.

In regard to this clone: The junction and the germline gene differ at one end; a read error may be behind it. The rearrangement links TRBV4-3 to TRBJ1-3; no definite D call. Germline V lookup: CDR1 LGHNA, CDR2 YSLEER. This CDR3 contains 15 residues. The CDR3 protein is CASSKDPLSGNTIYF. Written as DNA, the CDR3 is TGCGCCAGCAGCAAAGACCCTCTCTCTGGAAACACCATATATTTT.

This clone showed up many times. The chain links TRBV5-1 to TRBJ2-1, with D uncertain. Deletions cut 0 bases from V and 7 bases from J, with 11 bases between. Per the germline V gene, CDR1 is SGHRS and CDR2 is YFSETQ. The CDR3 has 14 residues. The CDR3, as DNA: TGCGCCAGCAGCTTGGCCGGCCTACCAAATGAGCAGTTCTTC. Translating it yields CASSLAGLPNEQFF.

This clone was counted between two and nine times. The chain employs TRBV6-1 and TRBJ2-1; TRBD1 is a possible D gene (5 bases). The CDR3 loop spans 12 amino acids. Trimming removed 7 bases from V and 10 bases from J, with 14 bases in between. Germline V CDR1 and CDR2: MNHNS, SASEGT. The CDR3 sequence is CASKVQGSEQFF. In DNA, the CDR3 is TGTGCCAGCAAGGTTCAGGGCAGCGAGCAGTTCTTC.

In its sample, this clone was seen once. V usage is TRBV7-2 and J usage is TRBJ1-5; TRBD1 is a possible D gene (6 bases). The V end lost 2 bases, the J end lost 6 bases, and 14 bases lay between the germline ends. The germline V gene has CDR1 SGHTA and CDR2 FQGNSA. CDR3 length equals 15 residues. The CDR3, as DNA: TGTGCCAGCAGCTTAATGGCTGGGGGCGGTCAGCCCCAGCATTTT. Protein product: CASSLMAGGGQPQHF.

The V and J genes are TRBV11-1 and TRBJ1-4; 7 nucleotides line up with TRBD1. The CDR3 has 14 residues. J gave up 7 bases and V 5 bases, and 7 bases lay outside the gene matches. Germline V gene data show CDR1 as SGHAT and CDR2 as FQDESV (reference sequence). CDR3 nucleotides: TGTGCCAGCAGCAGAGACAGGGTAACTGAAAAACTGTTTTTT. Its protein is CASSRDRVTEKLFF. Full variable domain (rest looked up from reference TRBV11-1 and TRBJ1-4): EAEVAQSPRYKITEKSQAVAFWCDPISGHATLYWYRQILGQGPELLVQFQDESVVDDSQLPKDRFSAERLKGVDSTLKIQPAELGDSAMYLCASSRDRVTEKLFFGSGTQLSVL.

CDR3 protein: CASSPGQTFTGELFF. The CDR3 nucleotides read TGTGCCAGCTCGCCTGGACAGACCTTCACCGGGGAGCTGTTTTTT. The V and J genes are TRBV18 and TRBJ2-2, with a possible D match to TRBD1 (6 bases). V was pared by 6 bases and J by 4 bases, with 15 bases between. The CDR3 covers 15 residues. Germline V gene lookup returns CDR1 KGHSH and CDR2 LQKENI.

This clone was seen a handful of times. V usage is TRBV5-6 and J usage is TRBJ2-7; the match to TRBD2 covers 7 bases. The CDR3 is made up of 16 amino acids. After removal of 3 bases from V and 0 bases from J, the junction contained 9 bases not matched to a gene. Germline V gives CDR1 SGHDT, CDR2 YYEEEE. CDR3 nucleotides: TGTGCCAGCAGCTGGCTAGGCAGCGGGATCTCCTACGAGCAGTACTTC. Protein: CASSWLGSGISYEQYF.